One and the same sample provided the 28 T cell receptor beta chains below, sequenced in a study of blood T cell repertoires in COVID-19 (dated by TCRdb to about 2020). Library preparation used the immunoSEQ multiplex PCR assay. The clones in this table, taken by TCRdb from immuneACCESS, are in-frame only. Not every clone is retained; where verified, under half of the shortfall comes from an unresolved V gene, and the cause of the rest is unknown. The sample has about 160,000 clones on record, 82% of them singletons. Roughly a tenth of the sample comes from the top ten. The sample was peripheral blood. The receptors here all came from a woman older than 75 with active or convalescent COVID-19.

V gene TRBV5-1 combines with J gene TRBJ2-7; TRBD2 might be the D (5 bases). The CDR3 length is 13 residues. Germline values: CDR1 SGHRS, CDR2 YFSETQ. V lost 0 bases and J 7 bases, leaving 11 bases between the germline ends. CDR3 sequence reads: CASSLVSDGEQYF. CDR3 DNA sequence: TGCGCCAGCAGCTTGGTTAGCGATGGTGAGCAGTACTTC. Looking up the rest from reference TRBV5-1 and TRBJ2-7 gives the full variable domain: KAGVTQTPRYLIKTRGQQVTLSCSPISGHRSVSWYQQTPGQGLQFLFEYFSETQRNKGNFPGRFSGRQFSNSRSEMNVSTLELGDSALYLCASSLVSDGEQYFGPGTRLTVT.

Worth noting for this clone: This specimen includes other DNA sequences encoding the same CDR3. The chain combines TRBV5-1 with TRBJ2-3, with D possibly TRBD1 on 6 matching bases. CDR1 is SGHRS and CDR2 is YFSETQ in the germline V gene. Trimming cost V 4 bases and J 1 base, with 10 bases left between them. This CDR3 contains 14 residues. The CDR3 spells CASSQDRGTDTQYF. The DNA for the CDR3 is TGCGCCAGCAGCCAGGACAGAGGCACAGATACGCAGTATTTT.

V is TRBV28 and J is TRBJ2-7; D is possibly TRBD1 (5 bases). Per germline, CDR1 MDHEN and CDR2 SYDVKM. This CDR3 region has 13 residues. V dropped 5 bases and J dropped 3 bases, with 11 bases sitting between them. The CDR3 nucleotides are TGTGCCAGCAGTCTGAGGCAGGGCTACGAGCAGTACTTC. Amino acids: CASSLRQGYEQYF.

The J gene is TRBJ1-2, the V gene TRBV9, with TRBD1 identical over 9 bases. The CDR3 consists of 14 residues. From germline, CDR1 is SGDLS and CDR2 YYNGEE. Trimming at V came to 4 bases and at J to 1 base, leaving 2 bases not matched to a gene. The CDR3 is CASSPGQGNYGYTF. For the CDR3, the DNA is TGTGCCAGCAGCCCGGGACAGGGTAACTATGGCTACACCTTC.

This clone has just one count. The chain joins TRBV23-1 to TRBJ2-5, with 7 positions matching TRBD1. TRBV23-1 is an ORF; its function is uncertain. This CDR3 has 14 amino acids. Unmatched junction bases numbered 5, after V lost 5 bases and J lost 2 bases. For the CDR3, the DNA is TGCGCCAGCAGTACCCAGGGGGATCAAGAGACCCAGTACTTC. It is translated as CASSTQGDQETQYF.

The V call is TRBV10-3, the J call TRBJ2-1; D is possibly TRBD2 (7 bases). The CDR3 runs 14 residues. From germline, CDR1 is ENHRY and CDR2 SYGVKD. V was trimmed by 4 bases and J by 9 bases, leaving 16 bases between them. As DNA, the CDR3 is TGTGCCATCAGTGTAGGGGGAGGGGTTGGTGAGCAGTTCTTC. Residues: CAISVGGGVGEQFF.

The genes are TRBV6-6 and TRBJ1-2, with a weak D call TRBD1 (6 bases). V lost 7 bases to trimming and J lost 8 bases, with 14 bases between them. Germline loops: CDR1 MNHNY, CDR2 SVGAGI (reference sequence). This CDR3 comprises 12 residues. The CDR3: CASTYRERGYTF. DNA of the CDR3: TGTGCCAGCACCTACAGGGAACGGGGCTACACCTTC.

The CDR3 DNA is TGTGCCAGCAGGGAGCAGCAAGATTCACCCCTCCACTTT. It encodes CASREQQDSPLHF. J is TRBJ1-6 and V is TRBV6-5; no firm D call. The ends were cut back, 6 bases at V and 8 bases at J, with 11 bases in the middle. CDR3 length: 13 residues. CDR1 and CDR2 from the germline V gene are MNHEY and SVGAGI.

This chain links TRBV30 with TRBJ1-2; D is unresolved. This CDR3 contains 13 residues. From germline, CDR1 is GTSNPN and CDR2 SVGIG (reference sequence). V lost 1 base to trimming and J lost 4 bases, with 10 bases between them. CDR3 region: CAWSAGLLYGYTF. The CDR3 coding sequence is TGTGCCTGGAGTGCGGGTCTACTCTATGGCTACACCTTC. The full variable domain, its missing parts supplied by reference TRBV30 and TRBJ1-2, is SQTIHQWPATLVQPVGSPLSLECTVEGTSNPNLYWYRQAAGRGLQLLFYSVGIGQISSEVPQNLSASRPQDRQFILSSKKLLLSDSGFYLCAWSAGLLYGYTFGSGTRLTVV.

This clone was found once. The CDR3 sequence is CASSGRTGMNTEAFF. In DNA, the CDR3 is TGTGCCAGCAGCGGGAGGACAGGTATGAACACTGAAGCTTTCTTT. The chain carries TRBV5-4 and TRBJ1-1, with TRBD1 matching over 7 bases. Germline trimming cut 4 bases from V and 0 bases from J; bases unmatched to any gene: 6. The V gene's germline CDR1 is SGHNT and CDR2 YYREEE (reference sequence). The CDR3 length is 15 residues. The complete variable domain, with remaining parts taken from reference TRBV5-4 and TRBJ1-1, reads ETGVTQSPTHLIKTRGQQVTLRCSSQSGHNTVSWYQQALGQGPQFIFQYYREEENGRGNFPPRFSGLQFPNYSSELNVNALELDDSALYLCASSGRTGMNTEAFFGQGTRLTVV.

This clone was picked up one time. This chain uses TRBV19 with TRBJ1-5; D is uncertain. The germline gives CDR1 LNHDA, CDR2 SQIVND (reference sequence). Trimming shortened V by 4 bases and J by 5 bases, and 9 bases separated the two germline ends. This CDR3 spans 13 amino acids. CDR3 nucleotides: TGTGCCAGTAGTACCCATAGAGATCAGCCCCAGCATTTT. Amino acid sequence: CASSTHRDQPQHF.

The rearrangement joins TRBV9 to TRBJ2-5; 10 nucleotides line up with TRBD2. The CDR3 is 15 residues long. V lost 3 bases and J lost 4; bases outside the gene matches: 6. Germline CDR1 and CDR2: SGDLS and YYNGEE. CDR3 nucleotides: TGTGCCAGCAGCGAGCGGGAGGGCCTTGGAGAGACCCAGTACTTC. This gives the protein CASSEREGLGETQYF.

The count of this clone is one. J is TRBJ1-2 and V is TRBV15; possibly TRBD1 for D (5 bases). Per the germline V gene, CDR1 is LNHNV and CDR2 is YYDKDF (reference sequence). The CDR3 runs to 15 residues. V lost 9 bases, J lost 4 bases, and 21 bases lay in between. The CDR3, as DNA: TGTGCCACGGGCCTGAGGGGAAGGGAGGGCTATGGCTACACCTTC. Protein sequence: CATGLRGREGYGYTF.

This chain links TRBV4-1 with TRBJ1-1; tentatively, D is TRBD1 (5 bases). The V gene lost 4 bases and the J gene lost 1 base, with 16 bases spanning the gap. This CDR3 is 16 amino acids long. Germline V gives CDR1 MGHRA, CDR2 YSYEKL. The CDR3 loop is CASSRVRDGRNTEAFF. The CDR3 nucleotides read TGCGCCAGCAGCCGGGTGCGGGACGGAAGGAACACTGAAGCTTTCTTT.

In DNA, the CDR3 is TGTGCCAGCAGTTGGGGACACACTAGCTCCTACGAGCAGTACTTC. The encoded protein is CASSWGHTSSYEQYF. The chain joins TRBV27 to TRBJ2-7; tentatively, D is TRBD1 (6 bases). The CDR3 runs 15 residues. V was trimmed by 4 bases and J by 0 bases, leaving 13 bases between them. The germline V gene has CDR1 MNHEY and CDR2 SMNVEV (reference sequence).

Many counts were recorded for this clone. The genes are TRBV7-6 and TRBJ2-7; possibly TRBD1 for D (5 bases). The ends were cut back, 1 base at V and 4 bases at J, with 14 bases in the middle. This CDR3 is built from 15 residues. Germline CDR1 is SGHVS and CDR2 is FNYEAQ. CDR3 amino acids: CASSLEPGFSYEQYF. CDR3 sequence (DNA): TGTGCCAGCAGCTTAGAGCCAGGGTTCTCTTACGAGCAGTACTTC.

A note on this clone: A junction boundary mismatches the germline segment, possibly from a read error. V usage is TRBV3-1 (or the pseudogene TRBV3-2) and J usage is TRBJ1-3; no definite D call. The CDR3 totals 15 residues. The germline V gene has CDR1 LGHDT and CDR2 YNNKEL (reference sequence). CDR3 nucleotide sequence: TGTGCCAACAGCCTCGGTCCTGTCTCTGGAAACACCATATATTTT. This encodes CANSLGPVSGNTIYF.

The chain couples TRBV7-9 to TRBJ1-1; no clear D. CDR3 length equals 13 residues. The germline CDR1 and CDR2 sequences are SEHNR and FQNEAQ (reference sequence). V was clipped by 2 bases and J by 4 bases, with 8 bases between them. CDR3 residues: CASSLSSVTEAFF. The CDR3 nucleotides read TGTGCCAGCAGCTTATCCAGTGTCACTGAAGCTTTCTTT.

The rearrangement joins TRBV5-6 to TRBJ2-5; D gene ambiguous. This CDR3 is built from 13 residues. V lost 4 bases, J lost 7 bases, and 14 bases lay in between. Germline V gene data show CDR1 as SGHDT and CDR2 as YYEEEE. CDR3 loop: CASSPPRYGTQYF. CDR3 DNA: TGTGCCAGCAGCCCCCCCCGGTATGGGACCCAGTACTTC.

The chain is built from TRBV7-9 and TRBJ1-2; 10 bases are a match to TRBD1. Germline loops: CDR1 SEHNR, CDR2 FQNEAQ (reference sequence). The trim removed 5 bases at V and 1 base at J, leaving 4 bases unmatched. This CDR3 spans 15 amino acids. Written as DNA, the CDR3 is TGTGCCAGCAGCCCCCGGACAGGGGGTAACTATGGCTACACCTTC. It specifies CASSPRTGGNYGYTF.

V gene TRBV2 combines with J gene TRBJ1-1; D may be TRBD1 (6 bases). The V and J ends lost 5 bases and 3 bases respectively, with 13 bases between them. The germline V gene encodes CDR1 SNHLY and CDR2 FYNNEI. CDR3 length: 14 amino acids. The CDR3 protein is CASSSGTRYTEAFF. The CDR3 DNA reads as TGTGCCAGCAGTTCCGGGACACGGTACACTGAAGCTTTCTTT.

The chain recombines TRBV2 with TRBJ1-2, with a possible D match to TRBD1 (6 bases). Trimming took 5 bases from V and 5 from J, leaving 12 bases between them. The germline CDR1 and CDR2 sequences are SNHLY and FYNNEI. The length of the CDR3 is 13 residues. CDR3 in amino acids: CASSPGEGYGYTF. Here the CDR3 DNA reads TGTGCCAGCAGTCCAGGGGAAGGATATGGCTACACCTTC.

This clone turned up a few times. The CDR3 reads CASIGQGERGYTF. In DNA, the CDR3 is TGTGCCAGCATTGGGCAGGGGGAGAGGGGCTACACCTTC. V gene TRBV28 combines with J gene TRBJ1-2; 7 positions agree with TRBD1. Losses at the gene ends were 7 bases for V and 8 bases for J; bases not matched to a gene: 10. This CDR3 comprises 13 residues. CDR1 is MDHEN, CDR2 SYDVKM, per germline.

This clone was recorded only once. The rearrangement uses TRBV7-3 and TRBJ2-3; TRBD1 matches at 10 bases. This CDR3 is 16 amino acids long. J gave up 0 bases and V 4 bases, and 4 bases lay outside the gene matches. Germline V gene lookup returns CDR1 SGHTA and CDR2 FQGTGA. The CDR3 nucleotides read TGTGCCAGCAGCTCCGGGACAGGGGTGAGCACAGATACGCAGTATTTT. This codes for CASSSGTGVSTDTQYF.

The gene calls are TRBV7-9 and TRBJ1-2, with a weak D call TRBD1 (6 bases). The V end was cut by 5 bases, the J end by 4 bases, with 11 bases between. Germline V gene lookup returns CDR1 SEHNR and CDR2 FQNEAQ (reference sequence). The CDR3 extends over 13 amino acids. CDR3 in amino acids: CASSHVQGYGYTF. Here the CDR3 DNA reads TGTGCCAGCAGCCATGTACAGGGCTATGGCTACACCTTC.

The gene calls are TRBV7-9 and TRBJ1-4; D might be TRBD1 (5 bases). The CDR3 has 15 residues. CDR1 SEHNR and CDR2 FQNEAQ come from the germline V gene (reference sequence). Between the trimmed V and J ends, which lost 6 bases and 0 bases, there was a span of 11 bases. Here the CDR3 reads CASSDTGATNEKLFF. CDR3 sequence (DNA): TGTGCCAGCAGTGATACAGGTGCAACTAATGAAAAACTGTTTTTT.

V gene TRBV3-1 (or the pseudogene TRBV3-2) combines with J gene TRBJ2-1; 9 positions agree with TRBD1. Germline CDR1 is LGHDT and CDR2 is YNNKEL (reference sequence). V trimming: 4 bases; J trimming: 6 bases; junction bases outside the gene matches: 7. The CDR3 extends over 15 amino acids. CDR3 in DNA: TGTGCCAGCAGCCCATGGGACAGGGAAGGCAATGAGCAGTTCTTC. Protein: CASSPWDREGNEQFF.

The CDR3 coding sequence is TGCGCCAGCAGCTTGGCTAGCGGTAGCTCCTACGAGCAGTACTTC. Protein sequence: CASSLASGSSYEQYF. V usage is TRBV5-1 and J usage is TRBJ2-7, with TRBD2 matching 7 bases. The CDR3 sequence is 15 residues long. Per the germline V gene, CDR1 is SGHRS and CDR2 is YFSETQ. With V trimmed by 0 bases and J by 0 bases, 3 bases remained unmatched.